This T cell receptor beta chain was captured in a study of cytomegalovirus exposure and HLA in healthy donors (dated by TCRdb to 2017 to 2019). With respect to the entire study: An earlier analysis of under 600 of the donors reported about 250 Gb of sequence data and some 120 million unique TCR beta sequences from about 180 million T cells. A later genetic analysis took genome-wide SNP genotypes for about 60% of the roughly 670 donors and used that subset as a discovery cohort. Every discovery cohort repertoire had been produced on one sequencing platform. The later analysis used no new phenotypic data to find candidate immune exposures, relying instead on TCR beta sequences and their occurrence across donors. Along with the approximately 700-subject first cohort, a separate validation cohort of more than 90 different subjects was used. In an earlier analysis of over 550 of the donors, high-throughput TCR beta sequencing was used to judge whether each TCR beta V gene segment behaved as functional or pseudogenic. About 5 DR-DQ haplotypes were handled as single units for association and clustering, since linkage in the cohort was strong. On average, roughly 240,000 unique TCR beta nucleotide sequences were sequenced per donor among some 430 genotyped donors of the cohort, with around 19% of those sequences being non-productive. High-throughput TCR immunosequencing, statistical association of individual TCRs with disease status, and machine learning were combined to predict cytomegalovirus infection status. The number of typed donors differed by locus: roughly 629-630 for A, B, C, DRB1 and DQB1; roughly 510 for DQA1; approximately 600 for DPA1; and 400 to 480 for DPB1. Donor age, sex, ethnicity and CMV serostatus were compiled together with the repertoire data. Of the roughly 420 genotyped donors, more than 75% were placed in the genetic ancestry cluster associated with self-reported Caucasian donors. The study used immunosequencing to profile the T cell repertoires of several hundred subjects and linked those repertoires to cytomegalovirus serostatus. An early release that covered 640 HLA-typed donors contained about 300 gigabases of sequencing data and about 84 million unique TCR sequences. In a later analysis, previously published TCR beta repertoires from 550 to 700 donors were re-analyzed and high-resolution HLA genotyping was added so that TCR occurrence patterns could be studied. The study aimed to test whether cataloging public T cell receptors could reveal signatures of past pathogen exposure. Both class I and class II loci were covered by HLA typing, at four-digit resolution. The paper as a whole reports these results and caveats: A later analysis associated 17,000 or so TCR beta sequences with specific HLA alleles at a false discovery rate of 0.05. In an earlier analysis of a few hundred of the donors, most TCR beta V segments were observed in productive rearrangements about 90% or about 30% of the time, broadly matching IMGT annotations. HLA typing was unavailable for some donors at each locus, so association tests used only the typed subset. In vitro tests confirmed that a few of the cytomegalovirus-associated TCR beta chains recognize cytomegalovirus antigens. An association between a missense DCLRE1C variant and V-gene and J-gene trimming of TCR beta chains was found in a later genetic analysis and replicated in an independent cohort. Sequencing depth was assumed to be roughly uniform across donors in the presence/absence analyses, though that assumption may not hold. The earlier analysis of about 600 of the donors excluded around 17 rarely observed V segments, including chromosome 9 orphons, because counts were too low. The authors suggested that the approach could potentially be generalized to other disease states and immunological phenotypes. According to a later analysis, parvovirus B19, influenza, CMV and Epstein-Barr virus appeared linked to several top co-occurrence clusters. According to a later analysis, most CMV-associated TCR beta chains appeared to be HLA-restricted, and the HLA associations seemed to be driven largely by CMV exposure. A further reported finding was that TCR beta sequences accurately predicted the HLA-A and HLA-B alleles for most subjects in the first cohort. Only TCR beta chains were sequenced in this cohort, and the absence of alpha or paired-chain data limited detectable features. According to a later genetic analysis, donors in an Asian-associated ancestry cluster had fewer N-insertions in productive TCRs than the roughly 660-donor mean. The sequencing pipeline was judged likely to have produced a cluster of highly shared sequence variants as a technical artifact. CMV serostatus was the only immune exposure information available for the cohort. In both the original and validation cohorts, the classifier was reported to diagnose cytomegalovirus status with high specificity and sensitivity. Correlated functional status among segregating V segments might be attributable to linkage disequilibrium, but an unknown experimental factor could not be ruled out. Compared with equally common non-associated chains, HLA-associated TCR beta chains in a later analysis were more clonally expanded and had lower generation probabilities. Most TCR sequences were seen in very few donors, while some public TCRs were found in many individuals. When HLA alleles, especially DR and DQ, strongly co-occurred, attributing TCR associations to individual alleles was difficult. The study gave a list of roughly 150 TCR beta chains associated with cytomegalovirus. According to a later analysis, TCR association rates differed among HLA loci, with DRB1 alleles showing the most associated TCRs and HLA-C alleles showing the fewest. The 87-base-pair reads could not distinguish some IMGT-functional V segments, including TRBV6-2 and TRBV6-3, so those segments were excluded.

To prepare the library, the immunoSEQ multiplex PCR assay was applied. A mixture of 60 forward primers for TCR Vbeta segments and 13 reverse primers for TCR Jbeta segments was used in the multiplex PCR. Amplification of the CDR3 region of rearranged TCR beta genes was performed with a multiplex PCR assay on genomic DNA. The amplified TCR beta libraries were sequenced on the Illumina HiSeq System as 87-base-pair reads. The source study handled its data this way. A later analysis counted some 74 million unique TCR beta chains across the 690 or so repertoires, and roughly 9.9 million of these chains were shared by at least two donors. Raw reads were error-corrected and collapsed into unique sequences with a nearest-neighbor algorithm that merged closely related sequences to remove PCR and sequencing errors. CDR3 sequences were aligned to IMGT reference sequences to assign V, D and J gene segments. For a sequence to be retained, a match of at least six nucleotides to both a V gene segment and a J gene segment was required. A rearrangement was called productive if the CDR3 had no stop codons and remained in frame with V and J, and every other rearrangement was called non-productive. CDR3 was defined by IMGT convention, running from the second conserved V-encoded cysteine to the conserved J-encoded phenylalanine. The earlier analysis of 500 to 650 of the donors excluded any sequence lacking an unambiguous match to a single V gene segment. In an earlier analysis of a few hundred of the donors, V segments were called functional above 56.7% productive rearrangements and were called segregating when the between-donor standard deviation exceeded 5%. To diagnose cytomegalovirus status from the catalog of TCR beta chain sequences, a statistical classification framework was built. A later analysis assigned V and J genes by comparing TCR nucleotide sequences with IMGT/GENE-DB human TR gene sequences. Using the TCRdist pipeline, a later analysis assigned CDR3 sequences along with most-parsimonious VDJ recombination scenarios. In a later analysis, every TCR beta chain was defined by the combination of its CDR3 amino acid sequence and its V-gene family, and reads without a unique V-gene family were dropped. In a later analysis, 550 to 650 highly shared, low-generation-probability nucleotide sequences were removed to address suspected cross-contamination and a sequencing artifact. For each public chain, a later analysis derived a clonal expansion index from normalized ranks of inferred template counts within each repertoire. In a later analysis, generation probabilities were computed using a VDJ recombination model fitted to out-of-frame rearrangements, and the results were checked against IGoR. In a later analysis, hypergeometric tests were used to score TCR-TCR, TCR-HLA and TCR-CMV co-occurrence, with a repertoire-size bias correction applied to TCR pairs. To estimate false discovery rates, a later analysis permuted the HLA or CMV assignments 20 times. A later analysis grouped co-occurring TCRs with DBSCAN, adding TCRdist sequence similarity when clustering within HLA-allele-positive subsets. For co-occurrence clustering, repertoires with fewer than 30,000 or more than 120,000 public chains were excluded, along with five or six repertoires with anomalous nucleotide sharing. TCRdb obtained this table from immuneACCESS and retained in-frame rearrangements with V and J assigned. These tables miss some clones; where compared with another copy, unresolved V genes account for less than half of the shortfall, and the remainder is unexplained. V and J calls and clone size follow that table, whereas D and trimming were derived from the DNA. This sample is represented by around 130,000 clones; 65% to 90% of them were singletons. The ten biggest clones cover 1% to 1.5% of the sample.

This clone has a handful of counts. Its antigen remains unidentified. The record has no base qualities; no much larger clone is one base away. In total, approximately 700 healthy bone marrow donors made up the cohort. At the time of sampling, every cohort member was nominally healthy, though immune exposures that went unrecorded were likely present. The donor was CMV seronegative and was included in the group of hundreds of seronegative cohort members. Each donor provided a peripheral blood sample, and peripheral blood mononuclear cells were used for TCR beta sequencing. The Qiagen DNeasy Blood Extraction Kit was used to extract genomic DNA from the blood cell samples. The germline V gene encodes CDR1 ENHRY and CDR2 SYGVKD. V is cut by 0 bases and J by 4 bases, and the space between the germline ends is 9 bases. The CDR3, from cysteine to phenylalanine, totals 14 residues. Just the 42-base CDR3 DNA is kept, in frame starting at base 1.

The chain is assembled from TRBV10-3 and TRBJ1-1; tentative D gene TRBD1, with 5 bases matching. This clonotype was obtained from a girl aged 2 to 9 in good health and CMV-seronegative. Material for sequencing was PBMCs. The CDR3: CAISESTESTEAFF. Read as DNA, the sequence is TGTGCCATCAGTGAGTCGACAGAGTCCACTGAAGCTTTCTTT.